The clone carrying this T cell receptor beta chain occurred many times. Its antigen is still unknown. This sample is part of a study of T cells in Graves' hyperthyroidism and ophthalmopathy. Findings of the study overall: Among thyroid clonotypes expanded above 0.001, most also appeared in blood.

CDR3 length equals 14 residues. The V and J ends lost 5 bases and 6 bases, in that order; junction bases with no gene match: 9. The germline gives CDR1 SGHAT, CDR2 FQNNGV. Amplified regions were TCR beta CDR3 sequences from RNA transcripts. Carried out on the TCR CDR3, a first-round RT-PCR used the HTBI primer set. TCRdb analysed the multiplex PCR reads with MiXCR anew, one entry per CDR3 protein. The sample includes nearly 600,000 distinct CDR3 sequences, roughly 14% of them seen just once. Patients aged 18 to 65 had newly diagnosed hyperthyroidism of under 2 months' duration. Every diagnosis used clinical symptoms, serum thyroxine and TRAb, thyroid ultrasound and orbital computed tomography. Sample collection date corresponds to first hyperthyroidism diagnosis, prior to any ophthalmopathy symptoms.

This sequence joins TRBV11-2 and TRBJ2-7; 8 nucleotides align to TRBD2. The TCR comes from a woman in her 30s with Graves' hyperthyroidism that later progressed to Graves' ophthalmopathy. Sequenced material: blood. The CDR3 DNA reads TGTGCCAGCAGCCCGAGCGGGAGTGGCATCGAGCAGTACTTC. Protein product: CASSPSGSGIEQYF.